This is a list of T cell receptor beta chains from one sample in a study of shared clonotypes between healthy human individuals. Repertoires were generated with immunoSEQ multiplex PCR, while TCRdb's copy carries only in-frame clones and drops some. This repertoire shows more than 2 million clones, roughly 95% found once; its top ten account for 0.85% to 1.2%. The material sequenced was naive CD8+ T cells sorted from blood. The origin of the receptors is a man younger than 35 in good health. Each CDR3 is given without its conserved first and last residue. The D gene is left open where the match is weak.

v_gene | d_gene | CDR3aa
TRBV9 | - | ASSVVVGSPLH
TRBV5-5 | - | ASSLGAENTEAF
TRBV7-9 | - | ASSGTGSSYNEQF
TRBV9 | - | ASSVGPSSYEQY
TRBV27 | - | ASSLLQVTSTDTQY
TRBV7-9 | - | ASSLGGLPGYGYT
TRBV7-9 | TRBD1 | ASSPLIGTGRTYEQY
TRBV6-6 | - | ASSYSPGRSNQPQH
TRBV10-3 | - | AISEPADGGTGELF
TRBV10-1 | - | ASSRDSMNDEQY
TRBV27 | - | ASSLEPLTGGNTEAF
TRBV6-5 | - | ASRRGLNQPQH
TRBV6-5 | - | ASSYSIGQVYNEQF
TRBV19 | - | ASRITDTQY
TRBV7-6 | TRBD1 | ASSPGQGGGNQPQH
TRBV28 | TRBD2 | ASSLRGAKIETQY
TRBV11-1 | - | ASSHTETQY
TRBV29-1 | - | SVEDLRGANYGYT
TRBV7-9 | - | ASSYEKGGYT
TRBV6-1 | - | ASSEVGGGSPLH
TRBV27 | - | ASSFQGSNQPQH
TRBV7-2 | TRBD2 | ASNWGGTYNEQF
TRBV7-2 | - | ASSLVTNTDTQY
TRBV27 | - | ASSETSQTDLSYEQY
TRBV11-2 | - | ASSLGGGSGETQY
TRBV11-2 | - | ASSLSGETNEKLF
TRBV6-5 | - | ASSYREGTEAF
TRBV9 | - | ASSAPRERNTGELF
TRBV7-2 | - | ASSSISGIPYEQY
TRBV4-3 | - | ASSQDTVDTEAF
TRBV4-3 | - | ASSQEIGGSYNEQF
TRBV6-5 | - | ASSYGQGIETQY
TRBV6-6 | TRBD1 | ASSFSGTGETQY
TRBV7-9 | - | ASSHGAVTAYEQY
TRBV4-3 | - | ASSQDSRNTEAF
TRBV13 | - | ASSSSTGSEQF
TRBV10-3 | - | AISDLPSGQPQH
TRBV6-5 | - | ASSIGTEQTQY
TRBV4-3 | - | ASSKNRWTDTQY
TRBV5-1 | TRBD1 | ASSLEGQGDYGYT
TRBV7-2 | - | ASSLRTAPYEQY
TRBV7-9 | TRBD1 | ASSSSLDRGAFYEQY
TRBV2 | - | ASSEGGRGLANEKLF
TRBV4-3 | TRBD2 | ASSRITSGLQETQY
TRBV7-6 | - | ASRKGDETQY
TRBV28 | - | ASSLVAGFQEGSNQPQH
TRBV6-5 | - | ASSYESPPGYEQY
TRBV13 | TRBD2 | ASSSLRTSGSTDTQY
TRBV6-5 | - | ASSYSIGTTEKLF
TRBV7-8 | TRBD2 | ASSVPTSGGINEQF
TRBV6-1 | TRBD2 | ASSDWAGGRADEQF
TRBV25-1 | - | ASSEGVSYEQY
TRBV7-9 | - | ASSLGGIGANVLT
TRBV4-3 | - | ASSQVALNYGYT
TRBV10-2 | - | ASSDSHEQY